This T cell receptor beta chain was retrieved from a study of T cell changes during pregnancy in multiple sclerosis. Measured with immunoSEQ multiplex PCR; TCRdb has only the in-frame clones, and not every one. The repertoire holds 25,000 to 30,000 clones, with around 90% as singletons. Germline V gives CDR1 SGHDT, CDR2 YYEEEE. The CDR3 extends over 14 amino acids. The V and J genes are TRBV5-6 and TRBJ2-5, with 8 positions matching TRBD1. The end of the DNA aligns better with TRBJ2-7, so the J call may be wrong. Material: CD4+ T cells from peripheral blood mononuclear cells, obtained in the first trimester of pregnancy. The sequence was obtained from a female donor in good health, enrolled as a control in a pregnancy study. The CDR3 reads CASSRTDRDNEQYF. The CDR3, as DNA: TGTGCCAGCAGCCGAACGGACAGGGACAACGAGCAGTACTTC.